This passage covers 27 T cell receptor beta chains from one sample sequenced in a study of regulatory T cells in long-lasting Graves disease. Building the TCR beta libraries relied on iRepertoire HTBI primers, and CDR3 regions underwent Arm-PCR. One entry per CDR3 protein, called by TCRdb with MiXCR from the multiplex PCR reads. The sample has around 420,000 distinct CDR3 sequences; about 15% are singletons. Time point described: newly diagnosed GD, antithyroid drugs for less than 3 months. Scientists built the TCR library using RNA that was extracted from PBMCs. These same data were also listed under a study on T cells in Graves' hyperthyroidism and ophthalmopathy.

The sequencing used peripheral blood mononuclear cells (PBMCs), collected at new diagnosis, from a patient treated with antithyroid drugs. The receptors here all came from a woman between 40 and 55 years old with Graves disease.

About this clonotype itself: A junction end diverges from the germline sequence, so it may reflect a read error. V is TRBV19 and J is TRBJ2-2, with 9 bases identical to TRBD1. This CDR3 spans 16 amino acids. CDR1 LNHDA and CDR2 SQIVND come from the germline V gene (reference sequence). The CDR3 is CASSPRDRVLSGELLF. CDR3 nucleotides: TGTGCCAGTAGCCCCCGGGACAGGGTCTTATCCGGGGAGCTGCTTTTT.

This clonotype was seen repeatedly, ten times or more. The gene calls are TRBV11-2 and TRBJ2-2, with D uncertain. Trimming took 5 bases from V and 7 from J, leaving 14 bases between them. The CDR3 is made up of 14 amino acids. From germline, CDR1 is SGHAT and CDR2 FQNNGV. CDR3 in amino acids: CASSSPGLRGELFF. For the CDR3, the DNA is TGTGCCAGCAGCAGCCCCGGCCTTCGCGGGGAGCTGTTTTTT.

This sequence joins TRBV11-3 and TRBJ1-2, with D unresolved. Germline CDR1 reads SGHNT; CDR2 reads YENEEA. The CDR3 has 14 residues. V was cut by 2 bases and J by 4 bases, with 11 bases left in between. Here the CDR3 reads CASSLRSLVYGYTF. The CDR3, as DNA: TGTGCCAGCAGCTTAAGATCCCTTGTCTATGGCTACACCTTC.

For this clonotype: A much larger clonotype is one base distant, so this may be a read error. The CDR3 DNA follows: TGCGCCAGCAGCTTGATGAGGGGTACGGACACTGAAGCTTTCTTT. It yields the protein CASSLMRGTDTEAFF. The chain carries TRBV5-1 and TRBJ1-1; tentatively, D is TRBD1 (5 bases). Trimming removed 1 base at V and 3 bases at J, with 13 bases between. The CDR3 length is 15 residues. The germline gives CDR1 SGHRS, CDR2 YFSETQ.

CDR3 coding DNA: TGTGCCAGCTCACCACCGATTGCGGGAGAAAGAGATACGCAGTATTTT. The encoded protein is CASSPPIAGERDTQYF. The chain uses TRBV18 and TRBJ2-3; 7 nucleotides line up with TRBD2. Germline V gene data show CDR1 as KGHSH and CDR2 as LQKENI. CDR3 length: 16 amino acids. J was trimmed by 5 bases and V by 0 bases; bases with no gene match: 8.

This clonotype was seen ten or more times. J is TRBJ2-2 and V is TRBV24-1, with D unresolved. The CDR3 is made up of 16 amino acids. In germline, CDR1 is KGHDR, CDR2 SFDVKD. Trimming removed 0 bases from V and 0 bases from J, with 7 bases in between. CDR3 region: CATSDLARANTGELFF. As DNA, the CDR3 is TGTGCCACCAGTGATTTGGCTAGGGCGAACACCGGGGAGCTGTTTTTT.

This clonotype was detected many times. The chain employs TRBV15 and TRBJ1-1; TRBD1 aligns across 7 bases. V lost 3 bases and J lost 4; bases outside the gene matches: 8. The CDR3 consists of 15 residues. The germline V gene encodes CDR1 LNHNV and CDR2 YYDKDF (reference sequence). The CDR3 DNA reads as TGTGCCACCAGCAGCCTGAGGGGGCGAGGCACTGAAGCTTTCTTT. As protein: CATSSLRGRGTEAFF.

To note about this clonotype: The CDR3 ends on some other residue instead of the conserved phenylalanine or tryptophan, so this is likely a read error. The chain recombines TRBV4-1 with TRBJ2-7, with D hard to call. Per germline, CDR1 MGHRA and CDR2 YSYEKL. CDR3 length equals 13 residues. V shed 1 base and J shed 2 bases, with 6 bases lying between them. The CDR3 spells CASSQGQAYEQYS. Here the CDR3 DNA reads TGCGCCAGCAGCCAAGGACAAGCCTACGAGCAGTACTCC.

This clonotype was seen repeatedly, ten times or more. CDR3 in DNA: TGTGCCAGCAGCTCTCCCACGAGGACCATTAATGAAAAACTGTTTTTT. Translation gives CASSSPTRTINEKLFF. The gene calls are TRBV11-3 and TRBJ1-4, with no clear D. Germline-derived CDR1 and CDR2 are SGHNT and YENEEA. The CDR3 has 16 residues. The V gene lost 4 bases and the J gene lost 4 bases, with 16 bases spanning the gap.

This chain joins TRBV5-1 and TRBJ1-4; TRBD1 aligns across 7 bases. CDR1 and CDR2 from the germline V gene are SGHRS and YFSETQ. The CDR3 spans 16 residues. The V segment lost 0 bases and the J segment 6 bases; nucleotides outside the gene matches: 8. As DNA, the CDR3 is TGCGCCAGCAGCTTGGAAGTGGTGACAGGGTATGAAAAACTGTTTTTT. Protein sequence: CASSLEVVTGYEKLFF. Filled out from reference TRBV5-1 and TRBJ1-4, the complete variable domain reads KAGVTQTPRYLIKTRGQQVTLSCSPISGHRSVSWYQQTPGQGLQFLFEYFSETQRNKGNFPGRFSGRQFSNSRSEMNVSTLELGDSALYLCASSLEVVTGYEKLFFGSGTQLSVL.

The CDR3 coding sequence is TGTGCCAGCAGCTTAGCGTTCTCTTCTACTGAAGCTTTCTTT. Amino acid sequence: CASSLAFSSTEAFF. The chain joins TRBV7-2 to TRBJ1-1; D unresolved. CDR3 length: 14 residues. The V gene lost 0 bases and the J gene lost 5 bases, with 10 bases spanning the gap. From germline, CDR1 is SGHTA and CDR2 FQGNSA.

The chain combines TRBV20-1 with TRBJ2-7; the match to TRBD2 covers 13 bases. Trimming at V came to 0 bases and at J to 3 bases, leaving 5 bases not matched to a gene. The CDR3 length is 16 residues. Germline-derived CDR1 and CDR2 are DFQATT and SNEGSKA (reference sequence). The CDR3 nucleotides are TGCAGTGCTAGAGACCGACTAGCGGGGGGACTCTACGAGCAGTACTTC. Translation gives CSARDRLAGGLYEQYF.

This clonotype came up a few times. The J gene is TRBJ2-7, the V gene TRBV12-3 or TRBV12-4; 7 positions agree with TRBD1. J lost 2 bases, V lost 5 bases, and 9 bases had no gene match. There are 15 residues in the CDR3. CDR3 in DNA: TGTGCCAGCAGTACGACCGGGACAGTTGCCTACGAGCAGTACTTC. Translated: CASSTTGTVAYEQYF.

This clonotype has at least ten counts. The chain combines TRBV7-9 with TRBJ2-7; TRBD2 matches 10 bases. Germline V lookup: CDR1 SEHNR, CDR2 FQNEAQ (reference sequence). The CDR3 totals 18 residues. Losses at the gene ends were 4 bases for V and 4 bases for J; bases not matched to a gene: 16. The CDR3 sequence: CASSSGLAHPSTYYEQYF. Here the CDR3 DNA reads TGTGCCAGCAGCTCGGGACTAGCGCACCCAAGCACGTATTACGAGCAGTACTTC.

This clonotype was counted only a few times. This chain uses TRBV7-2 with TRBJ2-3, with TRBD1 as a possible D gene (5 bases). V lost 1 base and J lost 3, with 8 bases in between. Germline CDR1 is SGHTA and CDR2 is FQGNSA. The CDR3 is 14 residues long. CDR3 DNA sequence: TGTGCCAGCAGCTTAGAAAGGGGTACAGATACGCAGTATTTT. Encoded protein: CASSLERGTDTQYF.

This clonotype was picked up one time. A much larger clone differs by one base, so this may be a read error. V usage is TRBV18 and J usage is TRBJ2-7; TRBD1 matches 9 bases. CDR1 KGHSH and CDR2 LQKENI come from the germline V gene. The CDR3 spans 16 residues. DNA for the CDR3: TGTGCCAGCTCAGCACCGGGGACAGGGACAGCCTACGAGCAGTACTTC. Translated: CASSAPGTGTAYEQYF.

This clonotype was counted at least ten times. V and J are TRBV28 and TRBJ1-2, with D perhaps matching TRBD1 (5 bases). The length of the CDR3 is 13 residues. V was pared by 2 bases and J by 8 bases, with 12 bases between. Germline V gene data show CDR1 as MDHEN and CDR2 as SYDVKM. The CDR3 nucleotides are TGTGCCAGCAGTTTACAGGGAATGGGCGGCTACACCTTC. Translating it yields CASSLQGMGGYTF.

This clonotype was observed many times. The V gene is TRBV2, the J gene TRBJ2-5, with TRBD2 matching over 7 bases. V lost 5 bases to trimming and J lost 0 bases; unmatched junction nucleotides: 12. The CDR3 is 17 amino acids. Germline V CDR1 and CDR2: SNHLY, FYNNEI. DNA for the CDR3: TGTGCCAGCAGTCCCCCGCTAGCGGAGCTGTACCAAGAGACCCAGTACTTC. Its protein product is CASSPPLAELYQETQYF.

This clonotype was seen a handful of times. This chain joins TRBV27 and TRBJ2-1; tentative D call: TRBD1 (5 bases). Trimming took 6 bases from V and 5 from J, leaving 20 bases between them. CDR3 size: 16 residues. The germline V gene has CDR1 MNHEY and CDR2 SMNVEV (reference sequence). The CDR3 loop reads CASSPLEDKYNNEQFF. CDR3 in DNA: TGTGCCAGCAGCCCTCTAGAGGACAAATACAACAATGAGCAGTTCTTC.

In its sample, this clonotype was seen a few times. The chain uses TRBV20-1 and TRBJ2-7; D is perhaps TRBD1 or TRBD2 (5 bases each). The CDR3 sequence is 12 residues long. The germline gives CDR1 DFQATT, CDR2 SNEGSKA (reference sequence). Trimming took 0 bases from V and 7 from J, leaving 10 bases between them. In DNA form, the CDR3 reads TGCAGTGCTAGAGATATGGGGGAAGAGCAGTACTTC. The encoded protein is CSARDMGEEQYF.

This clonotype has a handful of counts. This rearrangement joins TRBV19 to TRBJ1-5; 9 nucleotides agree with TRBD1. The germline V gene encodes CDR1 LNHDA and CDR2 SQIVND (reference sequence). J gave up 6 bases and V 5 bases, and 8 bases lay outside the gene matches. CDR3 length: 15 residues. CDR3 region: CASSDTGGAGQPQHF. The DNA of the CDR3 is TGTGCCAGTAGTGACACAGGGGGCGCGGGTCAGCCCCAGCATTTT.

This clonotype appeared a few times. A read error may explain this, as a much larger clone is one base away. The genes are TRBV12-3 or TRBV12-4 and TRBJ1-1; the D gene is possibly TRBD1 (5 bases). This CDR3 comprises 16 residues. For the CDR3, the DNA is TGTGCCTGCAGTCCTACCAACAGGATAATGGGGACTGAAGCTTTCTTT. Its protein is CACSPTNRIMGTEAFF.

On this clonotype: A much larger clone differs by one base, so this may be a read error. This chain uses TRBV20-1 with TRBJ2-7; 7 nucleotides match TRBD1. Germline assignment: CDR1 DFQATT and CDR2 SNEGSKA (reference sequence). This CDR3 contains 15 residues. V dropped 3 bases and J dropped 0; count of bases not matched to a gene: 8. CDR3 region: CSARGLTGFSYEQYF. DNA for the CDR3: TGCAGTGCTAGGGGCTTGACAGGGTTCTCCTACGAGCAGTACTTC.

Many counts were recorded for this clonotype. The CDR3 DNA reads as TGTGCCAGCAGCCTCACAGGGGACGGCACCGGGGAGCTGTTTTTT. Its protein product is CASSLTGDGTGELFF. The chain uses TRBV7-9 and TRBJ2-2; 7 nucleotides align to TRBD1. The length of the CDR3 is 15 residues. Germline V gene data show CDR1 as SEHNR and CDR2 as FQNEAQ (reference sequence). V was clipped by 5 bases and J by 4 bases; unmatched bases: 7.

This clonotype was picked up many times. The rearrangement uses TRBV6-1 and TRBJ1-2, with 8 bases fitting TRBD1. V was clipped by 5 bases and J by 7 bases; unmatched bases: 27. Germline V gene data show CDR1 as MNHNS and CDR2 as SASEGT. The CDR3 covers 20 residues. CDR3 sequence (DNA): TGTGCCAGCAGTACCCTACTGCCCGGGACAGGCGGCGAGGGTAGATCTGGCTACACCTTC. This translates into CASSTLLPGTGGEGRSGYTF.

This clonotype was detected many times. The chain links TRBV2 to TRBJ2-2; D gene ambiguous. The germline V and J ends were trimmed by 2 bases and 6 bases, with 4 bases remaining between them. The CDR3 loop spans 12 amino acids. The germline V gene has CDR1 SNHLY and CDR2 FYNNEI. This CDR3 is CASSENAGELFF. In DNA, the CDR3 is TGTGCCAGCAGTGAAAACGCCGGGGAGCTGTTTTTT.

The rearrangement uses TRBV28 and TRBJ2-1; 9 nucleotides line up with TRBD1. Germline-derived CDR1 and CDR2 are MDHEN and SYDVKM. This CDR3 comprises 11 residues. V was clipped by 6 bases and J by 15 bases; unmatched bases: 6. The CDR3 coding sequence is TGTGCCAGCAGGATGCTACAGGGGGCGTTCTTC. It yields the protein CASRMLQGAFF.